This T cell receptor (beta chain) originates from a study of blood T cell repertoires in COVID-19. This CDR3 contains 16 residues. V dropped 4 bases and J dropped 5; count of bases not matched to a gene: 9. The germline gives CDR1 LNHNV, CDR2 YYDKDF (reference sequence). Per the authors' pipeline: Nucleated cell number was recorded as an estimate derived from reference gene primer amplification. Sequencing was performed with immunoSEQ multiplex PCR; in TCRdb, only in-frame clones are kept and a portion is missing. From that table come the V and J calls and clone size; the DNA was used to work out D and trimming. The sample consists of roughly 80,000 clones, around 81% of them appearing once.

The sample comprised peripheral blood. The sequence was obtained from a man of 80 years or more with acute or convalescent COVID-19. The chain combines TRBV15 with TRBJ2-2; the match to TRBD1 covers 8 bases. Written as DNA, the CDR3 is TGTGCCACCAGCAAATGGGACACAGGGGGAACCGGGGAGCTGTTTTTT. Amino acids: CATSKWDTGGTGELFF.